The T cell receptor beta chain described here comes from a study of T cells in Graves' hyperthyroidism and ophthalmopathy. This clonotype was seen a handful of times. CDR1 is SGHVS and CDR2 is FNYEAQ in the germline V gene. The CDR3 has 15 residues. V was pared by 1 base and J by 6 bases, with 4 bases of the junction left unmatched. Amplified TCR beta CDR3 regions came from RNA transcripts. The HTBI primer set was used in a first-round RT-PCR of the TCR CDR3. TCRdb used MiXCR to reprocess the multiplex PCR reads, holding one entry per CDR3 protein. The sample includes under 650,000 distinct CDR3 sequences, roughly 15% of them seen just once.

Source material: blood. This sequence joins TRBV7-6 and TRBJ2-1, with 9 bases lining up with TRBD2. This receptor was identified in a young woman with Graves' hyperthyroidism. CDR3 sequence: CASSLGLAEVNEQFF. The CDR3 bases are TGTGCCAGCAGCTTAGGACTAGCGGAAGTCAATGAGCAGTTCTTC.